This TCR beta chain came from a study of neurological immune-mediated disorders. Trimming shortened V by 4 bases and J by 9 bases, and 17 bases separated the two germline ends. The CDR3 runs 14 residues. The germline V gene encodes CDR1 SGHDT and CDR2 YYEEEE. This clonotype has at least ten counts. The team produced cDNA through 5'RACE using 10-nucleotide random UMIs. TCRdb reprocessed the 5' RACE reads with MiXCR, giving one entry per CDR3 protein. The table has about 50,000 distinct CDR3 sequences, roughly 17% seen once; the top ten hold roughly 4.5%. This sequence originates from a man in his 60s in good health. Sequencing input: PBMCs. This rearrangement joins TRBV5-6 to TRBJ1-5, with D unresolved. DNA for the CDR3: TGTGCCAGCAGCCCAAGGACGGGAACATCGCCCCAGCATTTT. It yields the protein CASSPRTGTSPQHF.